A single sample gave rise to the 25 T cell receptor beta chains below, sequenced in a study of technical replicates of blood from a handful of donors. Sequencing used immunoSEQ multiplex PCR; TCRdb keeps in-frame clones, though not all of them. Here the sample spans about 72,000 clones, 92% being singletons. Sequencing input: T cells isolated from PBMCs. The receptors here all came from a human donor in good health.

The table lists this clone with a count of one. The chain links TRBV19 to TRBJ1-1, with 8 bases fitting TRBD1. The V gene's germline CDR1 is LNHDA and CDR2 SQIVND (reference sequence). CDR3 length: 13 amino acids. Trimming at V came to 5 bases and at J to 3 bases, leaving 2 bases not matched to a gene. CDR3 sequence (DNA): TGTGCCAGTAGTCTACAGGGGGACACTGAAGCTTTCTTT. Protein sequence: CASSLQGDTEAFF.

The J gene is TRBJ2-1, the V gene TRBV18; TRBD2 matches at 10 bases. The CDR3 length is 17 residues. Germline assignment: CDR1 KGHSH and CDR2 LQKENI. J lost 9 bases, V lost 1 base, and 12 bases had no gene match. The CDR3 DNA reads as TGTGCCAGCTCACCACAACGTAGCGGGAGGTACGGAGGTGAGCAGTTCTTC. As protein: CASSPQRSGRYGGEQFF.

This chain's CDR3 is CASSFRGADTGELFF. CDR3 nucleotide sequence: TGTGCCAGCTCCTTCAGGGGGGCAGACACCGGGGAGCTGTTTTTT. The rearrangement joins TRBV11-3 to TRBJ2-2; maybe TRBD1 (7 bases). Trimming stripped 8 bases from V and 3 bases from J, with 16 bases between. Germline V lookup: CDR1 SGHNT, CDR2 YENEEA. This CDR3 comprises 15 residues.

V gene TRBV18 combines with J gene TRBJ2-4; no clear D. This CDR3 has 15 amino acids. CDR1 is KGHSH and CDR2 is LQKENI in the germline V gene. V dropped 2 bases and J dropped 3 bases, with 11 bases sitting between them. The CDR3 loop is CASSPVKSGKNIQYF. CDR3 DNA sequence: TGTGCCAGCTCACCAGTTAAGAGTGGCAAAAACATTCAGTACTTC.

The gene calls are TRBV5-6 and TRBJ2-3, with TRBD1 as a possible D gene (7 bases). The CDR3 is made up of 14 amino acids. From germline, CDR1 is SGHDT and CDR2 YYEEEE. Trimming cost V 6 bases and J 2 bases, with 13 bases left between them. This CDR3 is CASKAGGHTDTQYF. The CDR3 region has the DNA TGTGCCAGCAAGGCAGGGGGGCACACAGATACGCAGTATTTT. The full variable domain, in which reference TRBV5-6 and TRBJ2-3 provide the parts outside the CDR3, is DAGVTQSPTHLIKTRGQQVTLRCSPKSGHDTVSWYQQALGQGPQFIFQYYEEEERQRGNFPDRFSGHQFPNYSSELNVNALLLGDSALYLCASKAGGHTDTQYFGPGTRLTVL.

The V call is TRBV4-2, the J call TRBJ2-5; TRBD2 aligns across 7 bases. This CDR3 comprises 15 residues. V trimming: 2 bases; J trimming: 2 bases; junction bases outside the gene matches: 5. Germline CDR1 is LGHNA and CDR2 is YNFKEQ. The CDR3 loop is CASSQQAGLQETQYF. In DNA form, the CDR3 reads TGTGCCAGCAGCCAACAAGCGGGATTACAAGAGACCCAGTACTTC.

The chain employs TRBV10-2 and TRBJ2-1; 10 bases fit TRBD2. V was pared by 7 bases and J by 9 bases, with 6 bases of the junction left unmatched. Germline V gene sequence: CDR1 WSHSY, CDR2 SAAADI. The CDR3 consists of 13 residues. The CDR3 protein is CASMTSGQAEQFF. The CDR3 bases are TGCGCCAGCATGACTAGCGGGCAGGCTGAGCAGTTCTTC.

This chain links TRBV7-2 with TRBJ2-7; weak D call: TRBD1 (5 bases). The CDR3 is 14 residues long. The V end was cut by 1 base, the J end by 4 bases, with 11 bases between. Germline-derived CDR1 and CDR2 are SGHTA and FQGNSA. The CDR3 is CASSLGQPLYEQYF. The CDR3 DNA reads TGTGCCAGCAGCTTAGGACAGCCGTTATACGAGCAGTACTTC.

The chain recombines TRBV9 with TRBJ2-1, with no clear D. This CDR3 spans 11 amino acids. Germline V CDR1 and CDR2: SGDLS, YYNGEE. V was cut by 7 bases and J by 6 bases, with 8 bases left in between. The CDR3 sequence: CASDLGNEQFF. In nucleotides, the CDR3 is TGTGCCAGCGATCTAGGCAATGAGCAGTTCTTC. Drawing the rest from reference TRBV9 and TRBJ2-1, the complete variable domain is DSGVTQTPKHLITATGQRVTLRCSPRSGDLSVYWYQQSLDQGLQFLIQYYNGEERAKGNILERFSAQQFPDLHSELNLSSLELGDSALYFCASDLGNEQFFGPGTRLTVL.

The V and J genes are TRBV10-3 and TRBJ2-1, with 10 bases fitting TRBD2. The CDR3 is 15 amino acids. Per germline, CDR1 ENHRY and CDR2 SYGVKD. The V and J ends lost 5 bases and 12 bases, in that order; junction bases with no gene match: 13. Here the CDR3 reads CAISPKAASGSAQFF. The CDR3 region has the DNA TGTGCCATCAGTCCCAAGGCAGCTAGCGGGAGTGCGCAGTTCTTC.

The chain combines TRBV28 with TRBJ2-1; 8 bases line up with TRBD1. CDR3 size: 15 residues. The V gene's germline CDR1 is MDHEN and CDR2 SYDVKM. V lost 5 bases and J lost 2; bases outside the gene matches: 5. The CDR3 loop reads CASSVRGRAYNEQFF. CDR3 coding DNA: TGTGCCAGCAGTGTCAGGGGGCGGGCCTACAATGAGCAGTTCTTC.

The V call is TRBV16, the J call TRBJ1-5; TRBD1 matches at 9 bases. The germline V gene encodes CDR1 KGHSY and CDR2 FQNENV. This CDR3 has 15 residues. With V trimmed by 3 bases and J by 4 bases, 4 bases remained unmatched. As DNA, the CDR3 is TGTGCCAGCAGCCACGGGACAGGGACAAATCAGCCCCAGCATTTT. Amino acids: CASSHGTGTNQPQHF.

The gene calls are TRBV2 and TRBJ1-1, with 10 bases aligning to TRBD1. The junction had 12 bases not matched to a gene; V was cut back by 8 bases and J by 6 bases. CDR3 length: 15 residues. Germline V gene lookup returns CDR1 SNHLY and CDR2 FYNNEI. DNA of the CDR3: TGTGCCAGCTGGGGACAGGGGAATGAAATCGCTGAAGCTTTCTTT. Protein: CASWGQGNEIAEAFF.

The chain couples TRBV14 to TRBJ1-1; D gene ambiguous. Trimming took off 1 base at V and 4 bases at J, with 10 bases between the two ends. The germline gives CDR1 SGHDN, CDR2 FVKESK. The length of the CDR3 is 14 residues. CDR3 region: CASSQVREFTEAFF. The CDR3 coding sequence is TGTGCCAGCAGCCAAGTCCGGGAATTCACTGAAGCTTTCTTT. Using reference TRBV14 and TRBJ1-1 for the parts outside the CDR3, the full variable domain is EAGVTQFPSHSVIEKGQTVTLRCDPISGHDNLYWYRRVMGKEIKFLLHFVKESKQDESGMPNNRFLAERTGGTYSTLKVQPAELEDSGVYFCASSQVREFTEAFFGQGTRLTVV.

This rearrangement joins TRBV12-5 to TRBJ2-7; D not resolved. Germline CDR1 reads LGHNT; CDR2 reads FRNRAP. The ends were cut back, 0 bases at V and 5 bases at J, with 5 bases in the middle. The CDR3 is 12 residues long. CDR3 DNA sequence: TGTGCTAGTGGTTTGGTACTTCACGAGCAGTACTTC. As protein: CASGLVLHEQYF.

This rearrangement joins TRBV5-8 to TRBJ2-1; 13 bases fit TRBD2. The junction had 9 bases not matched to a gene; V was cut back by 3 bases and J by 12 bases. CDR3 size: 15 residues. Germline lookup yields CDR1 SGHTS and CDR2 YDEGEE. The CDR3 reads CASSYGTSGAEGQFF. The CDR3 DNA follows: TGTGCCAGCAGCTACGGGACTAGCGGGGCGGAGGGGCAGTTCTTC.

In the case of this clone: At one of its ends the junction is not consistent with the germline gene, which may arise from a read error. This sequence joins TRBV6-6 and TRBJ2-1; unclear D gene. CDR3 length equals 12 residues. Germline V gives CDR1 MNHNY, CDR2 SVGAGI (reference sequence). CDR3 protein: CASSPYYDEQFF. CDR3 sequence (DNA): TGTGCCAGCAGTCCTTACTACGATGAGCAGTTCTTC.

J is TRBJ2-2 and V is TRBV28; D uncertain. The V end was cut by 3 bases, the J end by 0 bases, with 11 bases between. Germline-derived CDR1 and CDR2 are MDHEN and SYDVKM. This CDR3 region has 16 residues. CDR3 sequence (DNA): TGTGCCAGCAGTTTTCGGAGCGAAGCGAACACCGGGGAGCTGTTTTTT. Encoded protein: CASSFRSEANTGELFF.

CDR3 coding DNA: TGTGCCTGGGGGACAGGGTCGGTACAGCCCCAGCATTTT. Its protein is CAWGTGSVQPQHF. The chain recombines TRBV30 with TRBJ1-5; TRBD1 matches 9 bases. The germline gives CDR1 GTSNPN, CDR2 SVGIG (reference sequence). The J segment lost 7 bases and the V segment lost 5 bases, leaving 6 bases of the junction unmatched. CDR3 size: 13 residues.

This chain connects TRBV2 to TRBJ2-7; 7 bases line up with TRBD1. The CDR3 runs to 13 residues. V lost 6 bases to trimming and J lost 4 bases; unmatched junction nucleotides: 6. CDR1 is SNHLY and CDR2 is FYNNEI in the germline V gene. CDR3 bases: TGTGCCAGCAGGTTACAGGGGTGGTACGAGCAGTACTTC. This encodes CASRLQGWYEQYF.

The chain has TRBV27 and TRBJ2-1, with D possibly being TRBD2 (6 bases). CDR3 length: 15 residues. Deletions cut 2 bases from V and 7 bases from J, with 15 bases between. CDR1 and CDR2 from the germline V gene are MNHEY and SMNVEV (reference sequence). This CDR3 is CASSLKGVAVNEQFF. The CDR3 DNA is TGTGCCAGCAGTTTAAAGGGTGTAGCGGTAAATGAGCAGTTCTTC.

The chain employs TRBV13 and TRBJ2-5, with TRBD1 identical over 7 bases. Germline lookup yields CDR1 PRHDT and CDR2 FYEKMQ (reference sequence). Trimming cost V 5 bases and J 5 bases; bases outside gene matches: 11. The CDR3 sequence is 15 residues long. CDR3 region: CASSPENRGGETQYF. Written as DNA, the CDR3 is TGTGCCAGCAGCCCAGAGAACAGGGGTGGGGAGACCCAGTACTTC.

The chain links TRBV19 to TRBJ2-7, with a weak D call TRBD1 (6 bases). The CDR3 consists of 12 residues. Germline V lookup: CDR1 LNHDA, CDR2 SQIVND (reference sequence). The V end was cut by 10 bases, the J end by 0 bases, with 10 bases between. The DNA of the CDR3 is TGTGCCACAGCAGGGGACTCCTACGAGCAGTACTTC. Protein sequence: CATAGDSYEQYF.

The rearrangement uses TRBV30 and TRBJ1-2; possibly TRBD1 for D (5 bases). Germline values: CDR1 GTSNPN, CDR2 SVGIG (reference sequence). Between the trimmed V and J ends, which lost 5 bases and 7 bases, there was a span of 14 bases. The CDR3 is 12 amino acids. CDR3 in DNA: TGTGCCTGGTCAACAGGATCGGGTGGCTACACCTTC. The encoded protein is CAWSTGSGGYTF.

The CDR3 region has the DNA TGTGCCAGCAGCTTAGGGCAGGGGGCGGGTGGCTACACCTTC. It is translated as CASSLGQGAGGYTF. V gene TRBV7-2 combines with J gene TRBJ1-2; 8 bases fit TRBD1. This CDR3 has 14 residues. J was trimmed by 7 bases and V by 1 base; bases with no gene match: 5. Germline V gene data show CDR1 as SGHTA and CDR2 as FQGNSA. The complete variable domain, with remaining parts taken from reference TRBV7-2 and TRBJ1-2, reads GAGVSQSPSNKVTEKGKDVELRCDPISGHTALYWYRQSLGQGLEFLIYFQGNSAPDKSGLPSDRFSAERTGGSVSTLTIQRTQQEDSAVYLCASSLGQGAGGYTFGSGTRLTVV.